This entry lists 30 T cell receptor beta chains sequenced from one sample in a study of blood T cells in healthy people across ages. Combining a sample-barcoded 5' primer with a J-beta primer mix, a second PCR ran for roughly 7 to 11 cycles. MiXCR, applied by TCRdb to the 5' RACE reads, yields one record per CDR3 protein. Here the sample spans hundreds of thousands of distinct CDR3 sequences, 58% being singletons. The sequenced sample was blood. Every receptor here comes from a man aged 25-45 years in good health.

The chain couples TRBV20-1 to TRBJ2-1; TRBD1 agrees at 7 bases. The CDR3 extends over 15 amino acids. CDR1 and CDR2 from the germline V gene are DFQATT and SNEGSKA (reference sequence). Losses at the gene ends were 5 bases for V and 4 bases for J; bases not matched to a gene: 11. CDR3 region: CSAYTGAGLYNEQFF. For the CDR3, the DNA is TGCAGTGCTTACACAGGGGCTGGGTTGTACAATGAGCAGTTCTTC.

This clonotype was seen a few times. The chain carries TRBV20-1 and TRBJ2-7, with no clear D. The CDR3 has 12 amino acids. Germline V gene lookup returns CDR1 DFQATT and CDR2 SNEGSKA (reference sequence). Trimming took off 1 base at V and 5 bases at J, with 9 bases between the two ends. The CDR3 region has the DNA TGCAGTGCTAGAGGGGTCGGTGACGAGCAGTACTTC. The encoded protein is CSARGVGDEQYF.

There are a few counts of this clonotype. This rearrangement joins TRBV4-2 to TRBJ1-2; D ambiguous. This CDR3 has 15 amino acids. V gave up 0 bases and J gave up 2 bases, with 10 bases separating them. Germline V CDR1 and CDR2: LGHNA, YNFKEQ. This CDR3 reads CASSQESGGNYGYTF. CDR3 DNA sequence: TGTGCCAGCAGCCAAGAATCAGGAGGCAACTATGGCTACACCTTC.

The chain uses TRBV27 and TRBJ2-4; D gene ambiguous. V was cut by 9 bases and J by 0 bases, with 9 bases left in between. The CDR3 runs to 13 residues. The germline CDR1 and CDR2 sequences are MNHEY and SMNVEV (reference sequence). The CDR3: CASGRTAKNIQYF. In nucleotides, the CDR3 is TGTGCCAGTGGACGAACAGCCAAAAACATTCAGTACTTC.

The genes are TRBV12-3 or TRBV12-4 and TRBJ1-2; 7 bases are a match to TRBD1. Trimming took 6 bases from V and 6 from J; bases not matched to a gene: 16. This CDR3 region has 16 residues. CDR3 in DNA: TGTGCCAGCAGGCTAATGGAAAACCCGACAGGGAATGGCTACACCTTC. Amino acid sequence: CASRLMENPTGNGYTF.

The chain employs TRBV13 and TRBJ1-4, with 8 bases lining up with TRBD1. This CDR3 comprises 15 residues. V was pared by 1 base and J by 8 bases, with 6 bases of the junction left unmatched. The germline V gene has CDR1 PRHDT and CDR2 FYEKMQ (reference sequence). The CDR3 DNA sequence: TGTGCCAGCAGCTTAGCGACAGGGGCAAAGGAAAAACTGTTTTTT. Translated: CASSLATGAKEKLFF.

This clonotype was detected only once. Possible read error: a much larger clone is one base away. V and J are TRBV20-1 and TRBJ2-5; TRBD2 might be the D (6 bases). Per germline, CDR1 DFQATT and CDR2 SNEGSKA (reference sequence). This CDR3 is 15 amino acids long. V was trimmed by 0 bases and J by 8 bases, leaving 19 bases between them. The CDR3 DNA reads as TGCAGTGCTAGAGATCCGGTTGGGGGGAGGAGTACCCAGTACTTC. Amino acids: CSARDPVGGRSTQYF.

The chain links TRBV6-2 or TRBV6-3 to TRBJ2-5; 8 bases align to TRBD1. The CDR3 covers 15 residues. Per germline, CDR1 MNHEY and CDR2 SVGEGT. V shed 5 bases, J shed 5 bases, and the junction held 10 bases outside the gene matches. The CDR3 here is CASSHLRRTGETQYF. Written as DNA, the CDR3 is TGTGCCAGCAGTCACCTACGGAGGACAGGGGAGACCCAGTACTTC.

In its sample, this clonotype was seen a few times. DNA for the CDR3: TGCGCCAGCAGCCAAGATAACCGGGCCTCCTACAATGAGCAGTTCTTC. Its translation is CASSQDNRASYNEQFF. This chain connects TRBV4-3 to TRBJ2-1, with D hard to call. V was trimmed by 0 bases and J by 0 bases, leaving 9 bases between them. CDR1 is LGHNA and CDR2 is YSLEER in the germline V gene. The CDR3 length is 16 residues.

CDR3 bases: TGTGCCAGCAATACCCAGGGAAGGCAAGAGACCCAGTACTTC. This translates into CASNTQGRQETQYF. V and J are TRBV28 and TRBJ2-5, with D perhaps matching TRBD1 (5 bases). Germline V CDR1 and CDR2: MDHEN, SYDVKM. This CDR3 spans 14 amino acids. Trimming shortened V by 7 bases and J by 2 bases, and 14 bases separated the two germline ends.

This clonotype was detected many times. The chain recombines TRBV7-2 with TRBJ2-1; 8 bases agree with TRBD1. From germline, CDR1 is SGHTA and CDR2 FQGNSA. V lost 3 bases, J lost 6 bases, and 19 bases stayed unmatched. The CDR3 is 19 amino acids. CDR3 in amino acids: CASSFRDRLNSWTFNEQFF. CDR3 DNA: TGTGCCAGCAGCTTCCGGGACAGGCTAAATTCATGGACCTTCAATGAGCAGTTCTTC.

The rearrangement joins TRBV5-1 to TRBJ1-1, with 7 bases that match TRBD1. Trimming removed 2 bases from V and 3 bases from J; junction bases left unmatched: 7. Germline CDR1 and CDR2: SGHRS and YFSETQ. This CDR3 spans 15 amino acids. CDR3 loop: CASSLRQGPDTEAFF. CDR3 coding DNA: TGCGCCAGCAGCTTAAGACAGGGACCGGACACTGAAGCTTTCTTT.

There are a few counts of this clonotype. The V and J genes are TRBV6-2 or TRBV6-3 and TRBJ1-5; TRBD1 aligns across 10 bases. The CDR3 totals 17 residues. Germline V lookup: CDR1 MNHEY, CDR2 SVGEGT. V shed 0 bases, J shed 6 bases, and the junction held 8 bases outside the gene matches. The CDR3 nucleotides are TGTGCCAGCAGTTACTCGTTTGCTGGACAGGGGGGTCAGCCCCAGCATTTT. Its protein is CASSYSFAGQGGQPQHF.

The chain combines TRBV6-1 with TRBJ1-2; TRBD1 aligns across 9 bases. This CDR3 region has 14 residues. V shed 6 bases and J 4 bases; nucleotides not matched to a gene: 6. CDR1 is MNHNS and CDR2 is SASEGT in the germline V gene. The DNA of the CDR3 is TGTGCCAGCAGGGGACAGGGAAACACCTATGGCTACACCTTC. Protein product: CASRGQGNTYGYTF.

The sample holds a few counts of this clonotype. The rearrangement uses TRBV10-3 and TRBJ1-5, with D uncertain. With 4 bases removed from V and 0 bases from J, the gap between germline ends came to 7 bases. The CDR3 consists of 14 residues. Germline-derived CDR1 and CDR2 are ENHRY and SYGVKD. CDR3 nucleotides: TGTGCCATCAGTGGTTTACCTAGCAATCAGCCCCAGCATTTT. It is translated as CAISGLPSNQPQHF.

This clonotype was seen a handful of times. CDR3 loop: CASSLARTAWTEAFF. The CDR3, as DNA: TGTGCCAGCAGCTTAGCCCGGACAGCTTGGACTGAAGCTTTCTTT. V and J are TRBV7-2 and TRBJ1-1; D possibly corresponds to TRBD1 (6 bases). This CDR3 spans 15 amino acids. Germline CDR1 and CDR2: SGHTA and FQGNSA. Between the trimmed V and J ends, which lost 0 bases and 5 bases, there was a span of 13 bases.

The rearrangement uses TRBV7-9 and TRBJ2-7; D may be TRBD1 or TRBD2 (5 bases each). CDR3 size: 16 residues. V shed 1 base and J shed 0 bases, with 13 bases lying between them. Germline CDR1 is SEHNR and CDR2 is FQNEAQ (reference sequence). The CDR3 sequence: CASSLDLGPSSYEQYF. The CDR3 nucleotides read TGTGCCAGCAGCTTAGATTTGGGACCTAGCTCCTACGAGCAGTACTTC. Together with reference TRBV7-9 and TRBJ2-7, the CDR3 gives the full variable domain: DTGVSQNPRHKITKRGQNVTFRCDPISEHNRLYWYRQTLGQGPEFLTYFQNEAQLEKSRLLSDRFSAERPKGSFSTLEIQRTEQGDSAMYLCASSLDLGPSSYEQYFGPGTRLTVT.

V gene TRBV7-2 combines with J gene TRBJ2-5; D may be TRBD1 (6 bases). Germline lookup yields CDR1 SGHTA and CDR2 FQGNSA. The CDR3 is 18 amino acids. V was clipped by 5 bases and J by 7 bases, with 29 bases between them. DNA for the CDR3: TGTGCCAGCAGCATCTCAGGGGTGGATCGGTCGGTGTTGAGGACCCAGTACTTC. Protein sequence: CASSISGVDRSVLRTQYF.

This chain connects TRBV20-1 to TRBJ2-2; 7 bases align to TRBD1. The CDR3 has 16 amino acids. Germline assignment: CDR1 DFQATT and CDR2 SNEGSKA (reference sequence). The ends lost 0 bases at V and 0 bases at J; junction bases unmatched: 4. CDR3 nucleotide sequence: TGCAGTGCTAGAGATCTCGACAGGGCGAACACCGGGGAGCTGTTTTTT. The encoded protein is CSARDLDRANTGELFF.

The rearrangement uses TRBV27 and TRBJ1-6; weak D call: TRBD1 (6 bases). This CDR3 has 17 amino acids. Trimming removed 7 bases from V and 5 bases from J, with 21 bases in between. Germline values: CDR1 MNHEY, CDR2 SMNVEV (reference sequence). The CDR3 loop reads CASKGRGAGVHNSPLHF. The DNA for the CDR3 is TGTGCCAGCAAGGGCAGGGGCGCGGGGGTCCATAATTCACCCCTCCACTTT.

In its sample, this clonotype was seen a few times. V usage is TRBV7-6 and J usage is TRBJ2-5; TRBD2 might be the D (5 bases). The germline V and J ends were trimmed by 5 bases and 4 bases, with 11 bases remaining between them. Germline-derived CDR1 and CDR2 are SGHVS and FNYEAQ. CDR3 length: 13 residues. As DNA, the CDR3 is TGTGCCAGCAGCGAAACTAGAGGAGAGACCCAGTACTTC. Protein: CASSETRGETQYF.

The chain carries TRBV4-2 and TRBJ1-6; D possibly corresponds to TRBD1 (5 bases). The CDR3 runs to 19 residues. V lost 3 bases to trimming and J lost 9 bases, with 27 bases between them. CDR1 and CDR2 from the germline V gene are LGHNA and YNFKEQ. DNA for the CDR3: TGTGCCAGCAGCCACTCGCAGGGCGGGATTACCGCGAGAATTTCACCCCTCCACTTT. This gives the protein CASSHSQGGITARISPLHF.

This clonotype has more than one count but fewer than ten. The chain uses TRBV27 and TRBJ2-1; 7 positions match TRBD2. The CDR3 is made up of 16 amino acids. The germline V gene encodes CDR1 MNHEY and CDR2 SMNVEV (reference sequence). The trim removed 7 bases at V and 8 bases at J, leaving 17 bases unmatched. The CDR3 DNA reads as TGTGCCAGCAACGTAAAACTAGCGACCAAAAGCCATGAGCAGTTCTTC. Protein product: CASNVKLATKSHEQFF.

This chain connects TRBV7-2 to TRBJ2-3; D may match TRBD1 or TRBD2 (5 bases each). Germline CDR1 reads SGHTA; CDR2 reads FQGNSA. This CDR3 is built from 15 residues. The V gene lost 5 bases and the J gene lost 5 bases, with 17 bases spanning the gap. CDR3 in amino acids: CASSPPRGAGDTQYF. CDR3 bases: TGTGCCAGCAGCCCTCCTAGAGGGGCGGGAGATACGCAGTATTTT. The variable domain in full, completed from reference TRBV7-2 and TRBJ2-3, reads GAGVSQSPSNKVTEKGKDVELRCDPISGHTALYWYRQSLGQGLEFLIYFQGNSAPDKSGLPSDRFSAERTGGSVSTLTIQRTQQEDSAVYLCASSPPRGAGDTQYFGPGTRLTVL.

The genes are TRBV6-5 and TRBJ2-5; 8 bases are shared with TRBD2. Looked up from germline, CDR1 is MNHEY and CDR2 is SVGAGI. The CDR3 is made up of 14 amino acids. The V gene end was trimmed by 6 bases and the J gene end by 6 bases; junction bases not matched to a gene: 9. The CDR3 sequence is CASSPLTSGQTQYF. The CDR3 bases are TGTGCCAGCAGCCCCCTAACTAGCGGACAGACCCAGTACTTC.

The gene calls are TRBV12-3 or TRBV12-4 and TRBJ1-2; a possible D gene is TRBD1 (5 bases). The V gene lost 5 bases and the J gene lost 0 bases, with 10 bases spanning the gap. CDR3 length: 14 amino acids. CDR3 sequence: CASSRSQANYGYTF. The DNA for the CDR3 is TGTGCCAGCAGTCGTTCACAGGCTAACTATGGCTACACCTTC.

The chain employs TRBV9 and TRBJ1-2, with D possibly being TRBD1 (6 bases). In germline, CDR1 is SGDLS, CDR2 YYNGEE. The CDR3 is 14 residues long. Trimming removed 0 bases from V and 7 bases from J, with 13 bases in between. CDR3: CASSVDQGMGGYTF. Written as DNA, the CDR3 is TGTGCCAGCAGCGTAGATCAGGGGATGGGTGGCTACACCTTC.

This sequence joins TRBV5-1 and TRBJ2-3; the D gene could be TRBD1 or TRBD2 (5 bases each). V lost 4 bases and J lost 6, with 12 bases in between. There are 13 residues in the CDR3. Germline V CDR1 and CDR2: SGHRS, YFSETQ. The CDR3 reads CASSVYGGDTQYF. DNA of the CDR3: TGCGCCAGCAGCGTGTATGGGGGTGATACGCAGTATTTT.

CDR3 coding DNA: TGTGCCATCAGTGAGTCCCCCGACAGGGTGGATCAGCCCCAGCATTTT. Translated, it gives CAISESPDRVDQPQHF. The chain uses TRBV10-3 and TRBJ1-5; TRBD1 agrees at 7 bases. Germline trimming cut 0 bases from V and 5 bases from J; bases unmatched to any gene: 7. CDR3 length: 16 residues. Germline V CDR1 and CDR2: ENHRY, SYGVKD.

This clonotype was counted only a few times. The chain carries TRBV29-1 and TRBJ2-3; D unresolved. This CDR3 is 13 amino acids long. Trimming took off 5 bases at V and 2 bases at J, with 11 bases between the two ends. Germline lookup yields CDR1 SQVTM and CDR2 ANQGSEA. DNA of the CDR3: TGCAGCGTTCGCCAGCGCCCCACAGATACGCAGTATTTT. This encodes CSVRQRPTDTQYF.